One T cell receptor beta chain is described in this entry. What it binds is not known. A clone one base away is much larger, so this may be a read error. The data were taken from a study of blood T cells in healthy people across ages. The CDR3 has 12 residues. Trimming at V came to 6 bases and at J to 15 bases, leaving 11 bases not matched to a gene. The authors ran a second PCR of about 7 to 11 cycles using a sample-barcoded 5' primer and a J-beta primer mix. Via MiXCR, TCRdb re-called the 5' RACE reads, giving one row per CDR3 protein. The sample has 850,000 to 950,000 distinct CDR3 sequences; 29% are singletons. Findings and limits, study-wide: Diversity figures derived from one million T cells were judged to underestimate the true value.

The chain recombines TRBV12-3 or TRBV12-4 with TRBJ2-1, with 7 bases aligning to TRBD2. Sequencing input: blood. The sequence derives from a woman at least 80 years old in good health. The CDR3 DNA reads as TGTGCCAGCAGGGACGCCGGGACTAAGCGGTTCTTC. Residues: CASRDAGTKRFF.